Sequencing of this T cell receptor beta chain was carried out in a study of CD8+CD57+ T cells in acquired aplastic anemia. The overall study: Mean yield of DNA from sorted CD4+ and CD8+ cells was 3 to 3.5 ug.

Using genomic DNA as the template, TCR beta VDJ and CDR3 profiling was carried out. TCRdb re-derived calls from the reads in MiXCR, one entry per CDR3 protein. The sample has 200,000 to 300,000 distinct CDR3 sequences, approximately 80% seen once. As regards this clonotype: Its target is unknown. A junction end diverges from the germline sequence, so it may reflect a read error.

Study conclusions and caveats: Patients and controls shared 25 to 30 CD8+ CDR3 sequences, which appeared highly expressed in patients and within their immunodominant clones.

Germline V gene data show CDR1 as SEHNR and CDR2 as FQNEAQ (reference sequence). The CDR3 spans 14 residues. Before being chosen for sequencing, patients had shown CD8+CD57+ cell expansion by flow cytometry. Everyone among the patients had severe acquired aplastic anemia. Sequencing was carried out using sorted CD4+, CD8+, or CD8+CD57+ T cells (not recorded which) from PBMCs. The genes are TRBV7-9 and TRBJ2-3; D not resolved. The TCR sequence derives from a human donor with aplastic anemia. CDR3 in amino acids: CASTLPANAVEHYF. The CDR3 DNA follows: TGTGCCAGCACCTTACCGGCCAACGCCGTTGAACACTATTTT.